Below are 32 T cell receptor beta chains sequenced from a single sample in a study of blood T cell repertoires in COVID-19. Sequencing used immunoSEQ multiplex PCR; TCRdb keeps in-frame clones, though not all of them. Among about 300,000 clones listed, 80% to 90% were seen once. Sequencing was done on a sample of peripheral blood. These receptors originate from a woman aged 50 to 65 who had recovered from COVID-19.

The chain recombines TRBV28 with TRBJ2-3; 10 bases align to TRBD2. There are 19 residues in the CDR3. V shed 3 bases, J shed 5 bases, and the junction held 17 bases outside the gene matches. The germline CDR1 and CDR2 sequences are MDHEN and SYDVKM. The CDR3: CASSLRAQGAGGPEDTQYF. Here the CDR3 DNA reads TGTGCCAGCAGTTTGCGGGCCCAAGGAGCGGGGGGGCCGGAAGATACGCAGTATTTT.

The chain recombines TRBV5-1 with TRBJ2-1, with D maybe TRBD2 (6 bases). Per the germline V gene, CDR1 is SGHRS and CDR2 is YFSETQ. The CDR3 covers 12 residues. V was pared by 3 bases and J by 7 bases, with 8 bases between. This CDR3 reads CASSSGGNEQFF. The CDR3 bases are TGCGCCAGCAGCTCAGGAGGGAATGAGCAGTTCTTC.

The CDR3 loop reads CASREQGAGYTF. CDR3 coding DNA: TGTGCCAGCAGGGAACAGGGGGCTGGCTACACCTTC. The rearrangement uses TRBV2 and TRBJ1-2, with TRBD1 matching over 9 bases. Germline V lookup: CDR1 SNHLY, CDR2 FYNNEI. V shed 6 bases, J shed 7 bases, and the junction held 3 bases outside the gene matches. This CDR3 spans 12 amino acids. Combining the CDR3 with reference TRBV2 and TRBJ1-2 gives the whole variable domain EPEVTQTPSHQVTQMGQEVILRCVPISNHLYFYWYRQILGQKVEFLVSFYNNEISEKSEIFDDQFSVERPDGSNFTLKIRSTKLEDSAMYFCASREQGAGYTFGSGTRLTVV.

This clone was recorded a few times. The chain couples TRBV7-9 to TRBJ2-7; D is unclear. The CDR3 is 14 residues long. The V and J ends lost 3 bases and 0 bases respectively, with 9 bases between them. Germline loops: CDR1 SEHNR, CDR2 FQNEAQ (reference sequence). As DNA, the CDR3 is TGTGCCAGCAGCTTCAGGCAGGACTCCTACGAGCAGTACTTC. Residues: CASSFRQDSYEQYF.

The genes are TRBV28 and TRBJ1-2; tentatively, D is TRBD1 (5 bases). This CDR3 region has 14 residues. The germline V gene has CDR1 MDHEN and CDR2 SYDVKM. V was shortened by 6 bases and J by 8 bases, with 19 bases between the two germline ends. For the CDR3, the DNA is TGTGCCAGCAGACCCCCTTTGTGGGGGGAAGGCTACACCTTC. Protein: CASRPPLWGEGYTF.

This clone has only one observation. The chain couples TRBV27 to TRBJ1-2, with a possible D match to TRBD1 (6 bases). This CDR3 spans 16 amino acids. Trimming took off 2 bases at V and 4 bases at J, with 17 bases between the two ends. Germline V lookup: CDR1 MNHEY, CDR2 SMNVEV (reference sequence). CDR3 residues: CASSLVPDRSIYGYTF. DNA of the CDR3: TGTGCCAGCAGTTTAGTGCCTGACAGGTCGATCTATGGCTACACCTTC.

This clone was observed a single time. This rearrangement joins TRBV29-1 to TRBJ2-7; TRBD2 matches 7 bases. Trimming took 7 bases from V and 0 from J; bases not matched to a gene: 6. Germline CDR1 and CDR2: SQVTM and ANQGSEA. CDR3 length: 13 residues. CDR3 in amino acids: CSARAGSSYEQYF. In nucleotides, the CDR3 is TGCAGCGCCAGAGCGGGGAGCTCCTACGAGCAGTACTTC.

This clone showed up just once. This chain joins TRBV20-1 and TRBJ2-3; TRBD1 matches 7 bases. With 3 bases clipped from V and 0 bases from J, the junction kept 9 bases outside the gene matches. This CDR3 comprises 16 residues. The germline gives CDR1 DFQATT, CDR2 SNEGSKA (reference sequence). The CDR3 loop reads CSASTFGQASTDTQYF. In DNA form, the CDR3 reads TGCAGTGCTAGTACCTTCGGACAGGCTAGCACAGATACGCAGTATTTT.

The chain employs TRBV19 and TRBJ2-1; weak D call: TRBD2 (6 bases). The V gene lost 7 bases and the J gene lost 5 bases, with 18 bases spanning the gap. Germline-derived CDR1 and CDR2 are LNHDA and SQIVND (reference sequence). The CDR3 contains 15 residues. In DNA, the CDR3 is TGTGCCAGTACCACCCTCGGGGCGGGGAACAATGAGCAGTTCTTC. Its protein product is CASTTLGAGNNEQFF.

This chain joins TRBV27 and TRBJ2-2, with 10 bases that match TRBD1. Germline lookup yields CDR1 MNHEY and CDR2 SMNVEV (reference sequence). This CDR3 region has 17 residues. V lost 5 bases and J lost 4; bases outside the gene matches: 10. The CDR3 is CASSNPGQGIGTGELFF. DNA for the CDR3: TGTGCCAGCAGTAATCCGGGACAGGGGATCGGCACCGGGGAGCTGTTTTTT.

This chain links TRBV6-2 or TRBV6-3 with TRBJ2-7; 7 positions agree with TRBD1. Trimming cost V 5 bases and J 3 bases; bases outside gene matches: 16. This CDR3 contains 17 residues. Germline V gene sequence: CDR1 MNHEY, CDR2 SVGEGT. The CDR3 nucleotides are TGTGCCAGCAGTCCCGCCGAGGGGGCGGTGATGATCTACGAGCAGTACTTC. It codes for CASSPAEGAVMIYEQYF.

The V call is TRBV28, the J call TRBJ1-6; 8 nucleotides line up with TRBD1. Per the germline V gene, CDR1 is MDHEN and CDR2 is SYDVKM. The trim removed 7 bases at V and 6 bases at J, leaving 11 bases unmatched. The CDR3 consists of 16 residues. This chain's CDR3 is CASNHRGTGINSPLHF. The CDR3 nucleotides read TGTGCCAGCAACCATAGGGGGACAGGCATTAATTCACCCCTCCACTTT.

This clone appeared a single time. The chain couples TRBV5-5 to TRBJ2-6; D may be TRBD2 (5 bases). Germline V gene data show CDR1 as SGHKS and CDR2 as YYEKEE (reference sequence). This CDR3 has 17 residues. V was trimmed by 0 bases and J by 0 bases, leaving 10 bases between them. The DNA for the CDR3 is TGTGCCAGCAGCTTGGCCGCGGGTCCCTCTGGGGCCAACGTCCTGACTTTC. This translates into CASSLAAGPSGANVLTF.

J is TRBJ2-6 and V is TRBV3-1 (or the pseudogene TRBV3-2), with D perhaps matching TRBD1 (7 bases). From germline, CDR1 is LGHDT and CDR2 YNNKEL (reference sequence). Trimming cost V 2 bases and J 2 bases, with 10 bases left between them. The CDR3 sequence is 16 residues long. The CDR3 protein is CASSQLRGAGANVLTF. The CDR3 DNA reads as TGTGCCAGCAGCCAACTCAGGGGGGCTGGGGCCAACGTCCTGACTTTC.

The chain employs TRBV28 and TRBJ1-5; 8 bases map to TRBD1. Per the germline V gene, CDR1 is MDHEN and CDR2 is SYDVKM. This CDR3 contains 14 residues. Germline trimming cut 6 bases from V and 6 bases from J; bases unmatched to any gene: 7. The CDR3 loop reads CASRQTGGGQPQHF. CDR3 DNA sequence: TGTGCCAGCAGGCAAACAGGGGGGGGTCAGCCCCAGCATTTT.

The gene calls are TRBV2 and TRBJ2-4; D is unclear. This CDR3 is 11 amino acids long. The germline V gene encodes CDR1 SNHLY and CDR2 FYNNEI. V was shortened by 5 bases and J by 5 bases, with 4 bases between the two germline ends. CDR3 sequence (DNA): TGTGCCAGCAGTCTCCAAAACATTCAGTACTTC. Protein: CASSLQNIQYF.

The chain couples TRBV7-9 to TRBJ1-2, with unresolved D. CDR1 and CDR2 (germline): SEHNR, FQNEAQ (reference sequence). CDR3 length: 13 residues. The germline V and J ends were trimmed by 3 bases and 1 base, with 6 bases remaining between them. CDR3 sequence (DNA): TGTGCCAGCAGCTTCGGGGATAACTATGGCTACACCTTC. It codes for CASSFGDNYGYTF. Variable domain in full (rest from reference TRBV7-9 and TRBJ1-2): DTGVSQNPRHKITKRGQNVTFRCDPISEHNRLYWYRQTLGQGPEFLTYFQNEAQLEKSRLLSDRFSAERPKGSFSTLEIQRTEQGDSAMYLCASSFGDNYGYTFGSGTRLTVV.

V gene TRBV27 combines with J gene TRBJ2-2; TRBD1 agrees at 11 bases. The V segment lost 6 bases and the J segment 1 base; nucleotides outside the gene matches: 13. CDR1 is MNHEY, CDR2 SMNVEV, per germline (reference sequence). CDR3 length: 19 residues. The CDR3 reads CASRSPSGTGGGNTGELFF. DNA of the CDR3: TGTGCCAGCAGATCACCCTCTGGGACAGGGGGGGGGAACACCGGGGAGCTGTTTTTT.

The gene calls are TRBV5-1 and TRBJ2-7, with 9 positions matching TRBD1. Germline CDR1 SGHRS, CDR2 YFSETQ. The CDR3 totals 15 residues. Losses at the gene ends were 4 bases for V and 1 base for J; bases not matched to a gene: 6. This CDR3 reads CASSRTGGESYEQYF. CDR3 coding DNA: TGCGCCAGCAGCAGAACAGGGGGCGAGTCCTACGAGCAGTACTTC.

The V gene is TRBV19, the J gene TRBJ1-5, with D perhaps TRBD1 (5 bases). V lost 5 bases to trimming and J lost 1 base, with 9 bases between them. The CDR3 runs to 14 residues. CDR1 and CDR2 from the germline V gene are LNHDA and SQIVND (reference sequence). CDR3 bases: TGTGCCAGTAGTCCGACAGTGAGCAATCAGCCCCAGCATTTT. Protein sequence: CASSPTVSNQPQHF.

The rearrangement uses TRBV4-3 and TRBJ2-2, with D perhaps matching TRBD2 (5 bases). The CDR3 has 15 amino acids. Germline CDR1 LGHNA, CDR2 YSLEER. V was clipped by 0 bases and J by 4 bases, with 9 bases between them. CDR3 loop: CASSQEGLATGELFF. The CDR3 coding sequence is TGCGCCAGCAGCCAAGAGGGCCTAGCCACCGGGGAGCTGTTTTTT.

This clone was recorded only once. This chain uses TRBV11-2 with TRBJ2-1, with 11 bases that match TRBD2. V was clipped by 5 bases and J by 3 bases; unmatched bases: 9. CDR3 size: 17 residues. CDR1 is SGHAT and CDR2 is FQNNGV in the germline V gene. The CDR3 bases are TGTGCCAGCAGCACACTGACTAGCGGGGAGTACTACAATGAGCAGTTCTTC. It encodes CASSTLTSGEYYNEQFF.

V gene TRBV19 combines with J gene TRBJ2-5; D gene uncertain. Germline V lookup: CDR1 LNHDA, CDR2 SQIVND (reference sequence). V was shortened by 1 base and J by 5 bases, with 11 bases between the two germline ends. This CDR3 is 14 amino acids long. CDR3 in amino acids: CASSIAGSVETQYF. In DNA, the CDR3 is TGTGCCAGTAGTATAGCCGGGTCGGTCGAGACCCAGTACTTC.

The rearrangement uses TRBV27 and TRBJ1-1; D might be TRBD1 (6 bases). CDR1 and CDR2 from the germline V gene are MNHEY and SMNVEV (reference sequence). V was pared by 5 bases and J by 6 bases, with 13 bases between. The CDR3 spans 13 residues. The CDR3 DNA is TGTGCCAGCAGTGGAATACAGGGTGCTGAAGCTTTCTTT. This gives the protein CASSGIQGAEAFF.

The V gene is TRBV18, the J gene TRBJ2-5; 7 bases are a match to TRBD1. Germline CDR1 KGHSH, CDR2 LQKENI. J was trimmed by 0 bases and V by 0 bases; bases with no gene match: 1. This CDR3 has 15 residues. CDR3 amino acids: CASSPPTGYQETQYF. CDR3 DNA: TGTGCCAGCTCACCACCGACAGGGTACCAAGAGACCCAGTACTTC.

The rearrangement joins TRBV7-2 to TRBJ2-7; a possible D gene is TRBD1 (6 bases). Germline CDR1 and CDR2: SGHTA and FQGNSA. Between the trimmed V and J ends, which lost 5 bases and 0 bases, there was a span of 17 bases. This CDR3 spans 16 amino acids. The CDR3 DNA sequence: TGTGCCAGCAGCATGGCCGGTGGGACATACTCCTACGAGCAGTACTTC. Translated, it gives CASSMAGGTYSYEQYF.

The DNA of the CDR3 is TGCAGCGTGGACCTCGGACAGGGCACTGAAGCTTTCTTT. Translation: CSVDLGQGTEAFF. The rearrangement links TRBV29-1 to TRBJ1-1; 8 bases fit TRBD1. V was pared by 6 bases and J by 4 bases, with 7 bases of the junction left unmatched. CDR3 length equals 13 residues. In germline, CDR1 is SQVTM, CDR2 ANQGSEA. Full variable domain (missing parts from reference TRBV29-1 and TRBJ1-1): SAVISQKPSRDICQRGTSLTIQCQVDSQVTMMFWYRQQPGQSLTLIATANQGSEATYESGFVIDKFPISRPNLTFSTLTVSNMSPEDSSIYLCSVDLGQGTEAFFGQGTRLTVV.

Only a few counts were recorded for this clone. The chain uses TRBV6-2 or TRBV6-3 and TRBJ2-7; tentative D call: TRBD1 (8 bases). Trimming took off 2 bases at V and 6 bases at J, with 20 bases between the two ends. Per germline, CDR1 MNHEY and CDR2 SVGEGT. The CDR3 runs to 16 residues. CDR3 in amino acids: CASSYQGAGVPLEQYF. The CDR3 DNA sequence: TGTGCCAGCAGTTACCAGGGGGCGGGAGTACCCCTCGAGCAGTACTTC.

V gene TRBV7-6 combines with J gene TRBJ1-4; 8 bases line up with TRBD1. Trimming at V came to 5 bases and at J to 5 bases, leaving 7 bases not matched to a gene. This CDR3 comprises 15 residues. Looked up from germline, CDR1 is SGHVS and CDR2 is FNYEAQ. The CDR3 DNA sequence: TGTGCCAGCAGCGCCGGACAGGGTGGGAATGAAAAACTGTTTTTT. This encodes CASSAGQGGNEKLFF. The entire variable domain, with the rest obtained from reference TRBV7-6 and TRBJ1-4, is as follows: GAGVSQSPRYKVTKRGQDVALRCDPISGHVSLYWYRQALGQGPEFLTYFNYEAQQDKSGLPNDRFSAERPEGSISTLTIQRTEQRDSAMYRCASSAGQGGNEKLFFGSGTQLSVL.

This chain links TRBV3-1 (or the pseudogene TRBV3-2) with TRBJ1-1; D might be TRBD1 (6 bases). The CDR3 totals 16 residues. V was trimmed by 1 base and J by 0 bases, leaving 12 bases between them. Germline CDR1 and CDR2: LGHDT and YNNKEL (reference sequence). This chain's CDR3 is CASSQGGGHLNTEAFF. In nucleotides, the CDR3 is TGTGCCAGCAGCCAAGGCGGGGGGCATCTGAACACTGAAGCTTTCTTT.

The chain carries TRBV5-6 and TRBJ1-4; D might be TRBD1 (5 bases). The CDR3 is 17 amino acids. Germline V gene sequence: CDR1 SGHDT, CDR2 YYEEEE. Trimming took off 0 bases at V and 2 bases at J, with 14 bases between the two ends. This CDR3 reads CASSLAGKARTNEKLFF. CDR3 nucleotides: TGTGCCAGCAGCTTGGCAGGGAAAGCCCGGACTAATGAAAAACTGTTTTTT.

The chain uses TRBV6-5 and TRBJ2-5; 9 bases match TRBD2. This CDR3 contains 16 residues. J was trimmed by 0 bases and V by 2 bases; bases with no gene match: 4. The V gene's germline CDR1 is MNHEY and CDR2 SVGAGI. Here the CDR3 reads CASSYALAGNQETQYF. DNA of the CDR3: TGTGCCAGCAGTTACGCCCTAGCGGGGAACCAAGAGACCCAGTACTTC.